These 18 T cell receptor beta chains share one sample of origin, sequenced in a study of T-cell memory formation after mild COVID-19 listed by TCRdb under 2021. Library preparation was by 5' RACE. The reads were generated on an Illumina NovaSeq 6000. TCRdb trimmed public reads at Q25 via fastp, called clones via MiXCR and kept in-frame beta chains. Rows are unified per CDR3 protein, each entry keeping the most common DNA and genes. For this sample there are about 430,000 distinct CDR3 sequences; more than 15% appear just once. Roughly 21% of the sample goes to the ten largest clones. The material sequenced was PBMCs or a T cell subset sorted from them (not recorded which). Receptor source: a man younger than 35 who had mild COVID-19 (a few samples of this study predate the infection). The sample titles of this study are shuffled in the database, so cell type and time point are left out; the donor was told from shared clones.

The chain is built from TRBV7-9 and TRBJ1-1; 8 nucleotides align to TRBD1. Trimming cost V 1 base and J 11 bases; bases outside gene matches: 9. CDR1 is SEHNR, CDR2 FQNEAQ, per germline (reference sequence). The CDR3 covers 14 residues. The CDR3 is CASSLVQGQGAAFF. In nucleotides, the CDR3 is TGTGCCAGCAGCTTAGTTCAAGGGCAGGGGGCCGCTTTCTTT.

This clonotype was counted between two and nine times. The gene calls are TRBV5-5 and TRBJ1-2, with TRBD1 matching over 7 bases. The CDR3 extends over 13 amino acids. Germline V CDR1 and CDR2: SGHKS, YYEKEE (reference sequence). The V segment lost 4 bases and the J segment 7 bases; nucleotides outside the gene matches: 7. CDR3 in DNA: TGTGCCAGCAGCCTACCGACAGGGCCTGGCTACACCTTC. Its translation is CASSLPTGPGYTF.

The CDR3 loop is CASSLAGARDSPLHF. As DNA, the CDR3 is TGTGCCAGCAGCTTAGCTGGCGCCAGGGATTCACCCCTCCACTTT. The rearrangement links TRBV7-2 to TRBJ1-6; TRBD1 might be the D (5 bases). V dropped 0 bases and J dropped 8 bases, with 11 bases sitting between them. There are 15 residues in the CDR3. Germline CDR1 reads SGHTA; CDR2 reads FQGNSA.

There are a few counts of this clonotype. CDR3 in amino acids: CASSPPMAGDIQYF. In nucleotides, the CDR3 is TGTGCCAGCAGCCCCCCCATGGCAGGTGACATTCAGTACTTC. The chain combines TRBV12-3 or TRBV12-4 with TRBJ2-4; unclear D gene. The CDR3 is 14 residues long. Deletions cut 6 bases from V and 8 bases from J, with 17 bases between.

The gene calls are TRBV12-3 or TRBV12-4 and TRBJ1-5, with D possibly TRBD1 on 6 matching bases. The CDR3 extends over 14 amino acids. Between the trimmed V and J ends, which lost 6 bases and 9 bases, there was a span of 18 bases. The CDR3 loop reads CASSSTTGGLPQHF. The CDR3 region has the DNA TGTGCCAGCAGCTCTACGACAGGCGGGTTGCCCCAGCATTTT.

The table lists this clonotype with many counts. This sequence joins TRBV4-1 and TRBJ1-1, with 7 bases matching TRBD1. This CDR3 region has 16 residues. Unmatched junction bases numbered 5, after V lost 1 base and J lost 0 bases. The V gene's germline CDR1 is MGHRA and CDR2 YSYEKL. As DNA, the CDR3 is TGCGCCAGCAGCCAAGCGGGACAGCTCATGAACACTGAAGCTTTCTTT. Translation gives CASSQAGQLMNTEAFF.

V gene TRBV24-1 combines with J gene TRBJ1-2; tentative D call: TRBD1 (5 bases). The V and J ends lost 5 bases and 2 bases respectively, with 11 bases between them. From germline, CDR1 is KGHDR and CDR2 SFDVKD. CDR3 size: 14 residues. Here the CDR3 reads CATSGRGSNYGYTF. CDR3 sequence (DNA): TGTGCCACCAGTGGAAGGGGCTCGAACTATGGCTACACCTTC.

In this sample, this clonotype turned up a few times. The chain joins TRBV5-4 to TRBJ2-1, with TRBD2 identical over 8 bases. Germline values: CDR1 SGHNT, CDR2 YYREEE (reference sequence). The junction had 14 bases not matched to a gene; V was cut back by 3 bases and J by 9 bases. There are 16 residues in the CDR3. The CDR3 loop reads CASSSAAGVPRGEQFF. The CDR3 DNA sequence: TGTGCCAGCAGCTCCGCAGCGGGGGTCCCGCGGGGTGAGCAGTTCTTC.

This clonotype occurred many times. The V and J genes are TRBV20-1 and TRBJ1-1; no firm D call. The CDR3 runs 16 residues. Trimming shortened V by 0 bases and J by 0 bases, and 14 bases separated the two germline ends. Germline-derived CDR1 and CDR2 are DFQATT and SNEGSKA (reference sequence). The CDR3 region is CSARDTLWAMNTEAFF. The CDR3 DNA reads as TGCAGTGCTAGAGATACGTTGTGGGCAATGAACACTGAAGCTTTCTTT.

The rearrangement uses TRBV4-3 and TRBJ2-7, with TRBD1 identical over 7 bases. V was pared by 4 bases and J by 0 bases, with 15 bases of the junction left unmatched. The CDR3 extends over 18 amino acids. Germline lookup yields CDR1 LGHNA and CDR2 YSLEER. This CDR3 reads CASSPTWSRQGSSYEQYF. CDR3 nucleotides: TGCGCCAGCAGCCCCACCTGGTCGAGACAGGGCTCCTCCTACGAGCAGTACTTC.

The table lists this clonotype with a few counts. V usage is TRBV4-1 and J usage is TRBJ2-7, with D perhaps TRBD1 (5 bases). V lost 1 base and J 3 bases, leaving 10 bases between the germline ends. The CDR3 spans 14 residues. Germline V gives CDR1 MGHRA, CDR2 YSYEKL. The CDR3 nucleotides are TGCGCCAGCAGCCAAGTTATAGGGGACTACGAGCAGTACGTC. It codes for CASSQVIGDYEQYV.

The chain is built from TRBV7-3 and TRBJ2-3, with TRBD1 as a possible D gene (6 bases). The CDR3 covers 16 residues. Germline values: CDR1 SGHTA, CDR2 FQGTGA. V shed 1 base and J shed 4 bases, with 15 bases lying between them. The CDR3 DNA is TGTGCCAGCAGCTTAAACGGACAAAAGGGGGCAGATACGCAGTATTTT. It yields the protein CASSLNGQKGADTQYF.

This clonotype was observed a few times. The chain links TRBV30 to TRBJ1-2; TRBD1 matches 7 bases. From germline, CDR1 is GTSNPN and CDR2 SVGIG (reference sequence). This CDR3 comprises 13 residues. The V segment lost 5 bases and the J segment 2 bases; nucleotides outside the gene matches: 5. DNA of the CDR3: TGTGCCTGGCCTAAGACAGGGAACTATGGCTACACCTTC. Its translation: CAWPKTGNYGYTF.

The table lists this clonotype with many counts. The CDR3 here is CASSWDLEQFF. The DNA of the CDR3 is TGCGCCAGCAGCTGGGACCTCGAGCAGTTCTTC. The rearrangement uses TRBV5-1 and TRBJ2-1; D may be TRBD1 or TRBD2 (5 bases each). The V end lost 3 bases, the J end lost 10 bases, and 8 bases lay between the germline ends. The germline gives CDR1 SGHRS, CDR2 YFSETQ. The CDR3 runs 11 residues.

This clonotype was counted between two and nine times. This chain joins TRBV30 and TRBJ1-2; D is unresolved. This CDR3 has 11 residues. Germline assignment: CDR1 GTSNPN and CDR2 SVGIG (reference sequence). Trimming removed 4 bases from V and 10 bases from J, with 13 bases in between. The DNA of the CDR3 is TGTGCCTGGATCTTTTCGGAGGTCTACACCTTC. Translation: CAWIFSEVYTF.

The chain combines TRBV5-1 with TRBJ2-2; 8 nucleotides line up with TRBD2. From germline, CDR1 is SGHRS and CDR2 YFSETQ. CDR3 size: 16 residues. Unmatched junction bases numbered 7, after V lost 6 bases and J lost 0 bases. The DNA of the CDR3 is TGCGCCAGCACCCTGAGCGGGGGCCCGAACACCGGGGAGCTGTTTTTT. It specifies CASTLSGGPNTGELFF.

This clonotype has only a few counts. V usage is TRBV6-4 and J usage is TRBJ2-3; D not certain. CDR1 MRHNA and CDR2 SNTAGT come from the germline V gene. The CDR3 has 12 amino acids. The ends were cut back, 3 bases at V and 14 bases at J, with 15 bases in the middle. The CDR3: CASSDDSLRAYF. In nucleotides, the CDR3 is TGTGCCAGCAGTGATGACTCGCTTAGGGCGTATTTT.

The chain carries TRBV6-2 or TRBV6-3 and TRBJ2-3; possibly TRBD2 for D (6 bases). From germline, CDR1 is MNHEY and CDR2 SVGEGT. V lost 4 bases, J lost 14 bases, and 13 bases lay in between. This CDR3 is built from 11 residues. The CDR3 DNA follows: TGTGCCAGCAGTTCCGGGACTTCTGTGTATTTT. It yields the protein CASSSGTSVYF.